This T cell receptor beta chain derives from a study of blood T cell repertoires in COVID-19. Some clones are missing from TCRdb's copy, which holds only in-frame ones; the method was immunoSEQ multiplex PCR. The sample yields 450,000 or so clones, about 90% seen once. Germline V gives CDR1 SGHRS, CDR2 YFSETQ. V lost 5 bases, J lost 0 bases, and 8 bases stayed unmatched. The CDR3 contains 17 residues. Sequenced input: PBMCs or T cells enriched from blood (not recorded which). The receptor was isolated from a man younger than 30 who had recovered from COVID-19. The chain carries TRBV5-1 and TRBJ2-3; 11 bases are shared with TRBD2. CDR3 sequence (DNA): TGCGCCAGCAGGGGACTAGCGGTTGAATTAAGCACAGATACGCAGTATTTT. Translation: CASRGLAVELSTDTQYF.